The clone carrying this TCR beta chain was detected a few times. Its cognate antigen is unknown. Treatment meaning: oral pan-JAK inhibitor, 5-10 mg twice daily. As part of sample collection, lesional scalp punch biopsies and peripheral blood were taken from alopecia areata patients. CDR3 length: 13 amino acids. V dropped 6 bases and J dropped 4 bases, with 13 bases sitting between them. Looked up from germline, CDR1 is SGDLS and CDR2 is YYNGEE. These data belong to a study of CD8+ T cells in alopecia areata. Looking at the study overall: Treated patients were dosed with oral tofacitinib, taking 5 to 10 mg twice daily.

Study observations and caveats: Among the top 100, expanded CD8+ clones were significantly decreased by tofacitinib, as was scalp clonality. Researchers report lesional scalp, most notably alopecia totalis/universalis, outstripped normal scalp in clonality.

Isolated RNA was reverse transcribed into cDNA used as the sequencing template. Sequenced by immunoSEQ multiplex PCR; TCRdb stores in-frame clones only, minus some. The data show hundreds of thousands of clones, about two fifths seen once. This clonotype was obtained from a human donor with alopecia areata. The chain is built from TRBV9 and TRBJ1-1; D not certain. Specimen: CD4+ T cells sorted from blood, collected at approximately week 34, from a patient treated with tofacitinib. The CDR3 DNA reads as TGTGCCAGCACCGATGCAGGTTCCACTGAAGCTTTCTTT. It translates to CASTDAGSTEAFF.